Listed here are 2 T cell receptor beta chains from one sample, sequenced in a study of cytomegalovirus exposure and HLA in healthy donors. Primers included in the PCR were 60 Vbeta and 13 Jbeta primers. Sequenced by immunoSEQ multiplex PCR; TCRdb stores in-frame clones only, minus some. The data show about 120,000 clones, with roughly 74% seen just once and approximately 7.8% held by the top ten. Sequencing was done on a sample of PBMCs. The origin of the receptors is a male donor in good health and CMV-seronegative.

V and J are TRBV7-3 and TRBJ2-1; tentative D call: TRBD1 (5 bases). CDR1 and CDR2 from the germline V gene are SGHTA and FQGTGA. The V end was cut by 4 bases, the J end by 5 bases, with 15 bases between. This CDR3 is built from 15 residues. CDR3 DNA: TGTGCCAGCAGCTCACCAGGGCTAGGCCACAATGAGCAGTTCTTC. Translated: CASSSPGLGHNEQFF.

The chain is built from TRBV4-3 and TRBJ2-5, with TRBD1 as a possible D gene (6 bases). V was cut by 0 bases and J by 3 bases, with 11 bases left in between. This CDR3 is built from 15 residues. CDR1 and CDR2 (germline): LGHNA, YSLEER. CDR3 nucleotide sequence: TGCGCCAGCAGCCAAGACAGGGGTTCGGAAGAGACCCAGTACTTC. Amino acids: CASSQDRGSEETQYF.